What follows are 23 T cell receptor beta chains derived from one specimen sequenced in a study of blood T cell repertoires in COVID-19. TCRdb's copy holds only in-frame clones and misses some; the assay was immunoSEQ multiplex PCR. Among a few hundred thousand clones listed, about 91% were seen once. Source material: peripheral blood. All receptors come from an older woman with acute or convalescent COVID-19.

The V call is TRBV19, the J call TRBJ1-5; tentatively, D is TRBD1 (6 bases). V dropped 7 bases and J dropped 7 bases, with 17 bases sitting between them. CDR1 is LNHDA and CDR2 is SQIVND in the germline V gene (reference sequence). The CDR3 is 14 residues long. The CDR3 sequence is CASNSGANGQPQHF. CDR3 DNA sequence: TGTGCCAGTAATTCAGGGGCAAACGGGCAGCCCCAGCATTTT.

The V gene is TRBV2, the J gene TRBJ1-4; D possibly corresponds to TRBD1 (6 bases). The V end was cut by 3 bases, the J end by 4 bases, with 9 bases between. CDR1 SNHLY and CDR2 FYNNEI come from the germline V gene. This CDR3 contains 14 residues. The CDR3 DNA follows: TGTGCCAGCAGTGATCGACAGGTTAATGAAAAACTGTTTTTT. It encodes CASSDRQVNEKLFF.

The chain is built from TRBV6-5 and TRBJ1-6, with D uncertain. The germline CDR1 and CDR2 sequences are MNHEY and SVGAGI. The V gene lost 2 bases and the J gene lost 7 bases, with 12 bases spanning the gap. The CDR3 totals 15 residues. In nucleotides, the CDR3 is TGTGCCAGCAGTTACAAGGGAGCGGGGAATTCACCCCTCCACTTT. It codes for CASSYKGAGNSPLHF.

The rearrangement uses TRBV7-2 and TRBJ1-6; TRBD1 aligns across 7 bases. Trimming at V came to 6 bases and at J to 2 bases, leaving 10 bases not matched to a gene. CDR3 size: 17 residues. Per germline, CDR1 SGHTA and CDR2 FQGNSA. The CDR3 bases are TGTGCCAGCAGAGCTTTTCCCGGGACAGCCTATAATTCACCCCTCCACTTT. Its protein is CASRAFPGTAYNSPLHF.

V gene TRBV2 combines with J gene TRBJ2-1; 8 bases match TRBD1. Germline CDR1 and CDR2: SNHLY and FYNNEI. V was clipped by 3 bases and J by 7 bases; unmatched bases: 20. The CDR3 sequence is 19 residues long. CDR3 protein: CASSDLDWLTGARRNEQFF. The DNA for the CDR3 is TGTGCCAGCAGTGATCTGGATTGGTTGACAGGGGCGCGTCGGAATGAGCAGTTCTTC.

For the CDR3, the DNA is TGTGCCAGCAGCCCACCCCTAGGACTAGCGGGGAACACAGATACGCAGTATTTT. Translating it yields CASSPPLGLAGNTDTQYF. The gene calls are TRBV4-2 and TRBJ2-3, with TRBD2 matching over 12 bases. Germline CDR1 and CDR2: LGHNA and YNFKEQ. The CDR3 sequence is 18 residues long. After removal of 4 bases from V and 2 bases from J, the junction contained 10 bases not matched to a gene.

The chain couples TRBV19 to TRBJ1-2, with D perhaps matching TRBD1 (5 bases). CDR3 size: 15 residues. V gave up 5 bases and J gave up 2 bases, with 15 bases separating them. CDR1 and CDR2 from the germline V gene are LNHDA and SQIVND (reference sequence). The CDR3 is CASSSGVAGNYGYTF. The CDR3 coding sequence is TGTGCCAGTAGTTCGGGGGTGGCAGGGAACTATGGCTACACCTTC.

The chain combines TRBV7-3 with TRBJ2-3; D uncertain. CDR3 length: 15 amino acids. V shed 1 base and J shed 2 bases, with 10 bases lying between them. The germline gives CDR1 SGHTA, CDR2 FQGTGA. The CDR3 coding sequence is TGTGCCAGCAGCTTAAATGGGCAGGTCACAGATACGCAGTATTTT. Its protein product is CASSLNGQVTDTQYF.

The V call is TRBV4-2, the J call TRBJ1-5; no reliable D call. The germline gives CDR1 LGHNA, CDR2 YNFKEQ. Trimming removed 0 bases at V and 0 bases at J, with 9 bases between. There are 16 residues in the CDR3. CDR3 loop: CASSQEAGFSNQPQHF. The CDR3 DNA reads as TGTGCCAGCAGCCAAGAAGCGGGATTTAGCAATCAGCCCCAGCATTTT.

This chain links TRBV24-1 with TRBJ1-5; no firm D call. The V gene lost 3 bases and the J gene lost 4 bases, with 9 bases spanning the gap. This CDR3 region has 14 residues. The germline gives CDR1 KGHDR, CDR2 SFDVKD. The CDR3 here is CATSDRRPNQPQHF. DNA for the CDR3: TGTGCCACCAGTGATAGGAGGCCGAATCAGCCCCAGCATTTT.

This sequence joins TRBV19 and TRBJ1-5; 7 bases are a match to TRBD1. After removal of 8 bases from V and 6 bases from J, the junction contained 7 bases not matched to a gene. The CDR3 is 13 amino acids. Germline V gene lookup returns CDR1 LNHDA and CDR2 SQIVND (reference sequence). For the CDR3, the DNA is TGTGCCAGTGCTCTACAGGGGTCTCAGCCCCAGCATTTT. Its protein is CASALQGSQPQHF.

The V gene is TRBV4-3, the J gene TRBJ2-7; no reliable D call. Trimming removed 1 base at V and 3 bases at J, with 13 bases between. CDR1 LGHNA and CDR2 YSLEER come from the germline V gene. The CDR3 sequence is 15 residues long. The CDR3 DNA reads as TGCGCCAGCAGCCAAGGAGCTATGAATATCTACGAGCAGTACTTC. Amino acid sequence: CASSQGAMNIYEQYF.

Only a few counts were recorded for this clone. This rearrangement joins TRBV4-2 to TRBJ1-2; D uncertain. V was trimmed by 4 bases and J by 6 bases, leaving 15 bases between them. The CDR3 contains 14 residues. Germline V CDR1 and CDR2: LGHNA, YNFKEQ. This chain's CDR3 is CASSPSRETHGYTF. CDR3 bases: TGTGCCAGCAGCCCCTCGCGGGAGACCCATGGCTACACCTTC.

The V gene is TRBV19, the J gene TRBJ1-4; D is ambiguous. Germline assignment: CDR1 LNHDA and CDR2 SQIVND (reference sequence). V lost 1 base and J 8 bases, leaving 20 bases between the germline ends. The CDR3 is made up of 17 amino acids. The CDR3 sequence: CASSIALRTWGGEKLFF. The CDR3 bases are TGTGCCAGTAGTATAGCATTGAGGACTTGGGGTGGAGAAAAACTGTTTTTT.

The chain is built from TRBV3-1 (or the pseudogene TRBV3-2) and TRBJ1-3; the match to TRBD1 covers 7 bases. V shed 5 bases and J 0 bases; nucleotides not matched to a gene: 7. CDR1 and CDR2 (germline): LGHDT, YNNKEL (reference sequence). The CDR3 has 16 amino acids. CDR3 in DNA: TGTGCCAGCAGCGAAACAGGGGAAGTCTCTGGAAACACCATATATTTT. Translating it yields CASSETGEVSGNTIYF.

The chain joins TRBV18 to TRBJ2-1, with D possibly being TRBD1 (5 bases). The germline CDR1 and CDR2 sequences are KGHSH and LQKENI. The ends were cut back, 0 bases at V and 8 bases at J, with 14 bases in the middle. This CDR3 contains 15 residues. The DNA for the CDR3 is TGTGCCAGCTCACCACCAACTTCAAGGGGCGATGAGCAGTTCTTC. Its translation is CASSPPTSRGDEQFF. The full variable domain, rest sourced from reference TRBV18 and TRBJ2-1, is NAGVMQNPRHLVRRRGQEARLRCSPMKGHSHVYWYRQLPEEGLKFMVYLQKENIIDESGMPKERFSAEFPKEGPSILRIQQVVRGDSAAYFCASSPPTSRGDEQFFGPGTRLTVL.

This clone was found once. The genes are TRBV10-3 and TRBJ2-1; D may be TRBD1 (5 bases). This CDR3 is 13 amino acids long. The V gene lost 6 bases and the J gene lost 5 bases, with 11 bases spanning the gap. Germline CDR1 is ENHRY and CDR2 is SYGVKD. The CDR3 region has the DNA TGTGCCATCAGATGGCAGGGTGACAATGAGCAGTTCTTC. It is translated as CAIRWQGDNEQFF.

This clone was seen only once. V gene TRBV2 combines with J gene TRBJ2-1; 7 nucleotides line up with TRBD2. The V gene end was trimmed by 8 bases and the J gene end by 3 bases; junction bases not matched to a gene: 10. Germline assignment: CDR1 SNHLY and CDR2 FYNNEI. The CDR3 runs 15 residues. The CDR3 here is CASLVAGAVYNEQFF. CDR3 coding DNA: TGTGCCAGCCTAGTGGCGGGAGCAGTCTACAATGAGCAGTTCTTC.

The chain joins TRBV15 to TRBJ2-1, with a tentative D call TRBD2 (6 bases). The CDR3 runs 16 residues. V dropped 3 bases and J dropped 1 base, with 13 bases sitting between them. The germline V gene has CDR1 LNHNV and CDR2 YYDKDF (reference sequence). The CDR3 reads CATSSHIGSSYNEQFF. CDR3 nucleotide sequence: TGTGCCACCAGCAGCCATATCGGGAGTTCCTACAATGAGCAGTTCTTC.

This rearrangement joins TRBV19 to TRBJ2-2; weak D call: TRBD1 (5 bases). Germline loops: CDR1 LNHDA, CDR2 SQIVND (reference sequence). Between the trimmed V and J ends, which lost 3 bases and 3 bases, there was a span of 8 bases. The CDR3 has 14 amino acids. CDR3 protein: CASSMGRYTGELFF. The DNA of the CDR3 is TGTGCCAGTAGTATGGGGCGATACACCGGGGAGCTGTTTTTT. Full variable domain (remainder filled in from reference TRBV19 and TRBJ2-2): DGGITQSPKYLFRKEGQNVTLSCEQNLNHDAMYWYRQDPGQGLRLIYYSQIVNDFQKGDIAEGYSVSREKKESFPLTVTSAQKNPTAFYLCASSMGRYTGELFFGEGSRLTVL.

The chain is built from TRBV28 and TRBJ1-4, with 10 nucleotides matching TRBD1. The CDR3 runs to 14 residues. J was trimmed by 7 bases and V by 8 bases; bases with no gene match: 7. Per the germline V gene, CDR1 is MDHEN and CDR2 is SYDVKM. This CDR3 reads CASSTGTGVEKLFF. Written as DNA, the CDR3 is TGTGCCAGCTCTACCGGGACAGGGGTTGAAAAACTGTTTTTT.

The chain joins TRBV2 to TRBJ2-5; TRBD2 is a possible D gene (7 bases). Trimming shortened V by 5 bases and J by 5 bases, and 15 bases separated the two germline ends. Germline-derived CDR1 and CDR2 are SNHLY and FYNNEI. This CDR3 has 14 amino acids. The CDR3: CASSRSRGGETQYF. In nucleotides, the CDR3 is TGTGCCAGCAGTAGATCCAGGGGAGGGGAGACCCAGTACTTC.

The V call is TRBV9, the J call TRBJ2-3, with D perhaps TRBD2 (6 bases). V was clipped by 0 bases and J by 2 bases, with 16 bases between them. The germline V gene encodes CDR1 SGDLS and CDR2 YYNGEE. This CDR3 comprises 17 residues. CDR3 sequence: CASSVGLGGGHTDTQYF. Written as DNA, the CDR3 is TGTGCCAGCAGCGTAGGTCTAGGTGGAGGGCACACAGATACGCAGTATTTT.